Listed below are T cell receptor beta chains from one sample, sequenced in a study of T-cell reconstitution after alpha-beta-depleted transplantation in children. TCRdb fed the PCR reads into MiXCR, producing one record per CDR3 protein. The sample lists under 50,000 distinct CDR3 sequences, about 9% occurring once. The input for sequencing was PBMCs, mostly from graft donor cells, taken 60 days after TCRalphabeta/CD19-depleted stem cell transplant. Every receptor here comes from a male patient aged 2 to 10 who had a stem cell transplant for chronic granulomatous disease, so the T cells may come from the graft donor. Both conserved end residues are part of each CDR3. D genes are given only for firm matches. The size entry is marked missing in some rows and otherwise reads once, few, many or a size class.

J gene,V gene,D gene,clone size,CDR3 protein,CDR3 DNA
TRBJ2-7,TRBV7-2,TRBD1,many,CASSLPQGAYEQYF,TGTGCCAGCAGCTTACCCCAGGGGGCCTACGAGCAGTACTTC
TRBJ1-1,TRBV9,-,medium-sized,CASSSVGGRTEAFF,TGTGCCAGCAGCAGTGTGGGGGGGCGGACTGAAGCTTTCTTT
TRBJ2-5,TRBV21-1,-,many,CASSKGGRPIPTQRPAQETQYF,TGTGCCAGCAGCAAAGGCGGCAGGCCAATTCCCACCCAACGTCCTGCCCAAGAGACCCAGTACTTC
TRBJ2-3,TRBV11-2,-,few,CASSPVGLPTDTQYF,TGTGCCAGCAGCCCCGTTGGGTTACCGACAGATACGCAGTATTTT
TRBJ1-5,TRBV15,-,many,CATSSGDRASPQHF,TGTGCCACCAGCAGTGGGGACCGTGCATCGCCCCAGCATTTT
TRBJ1-1,TRBV20-1,-,many,CSARPGWGWIAFF,TGCAGTGCTAGGCCCGGGTGGGGTTGGATCGCTTTCTTT
TRBJ1-2,TRBV6-5,-,-,CASSYGGANYGYTF,TGTGCCAGCAGTTACGGGGGTGCTAACTATGGCTACACCTTC
TRBJ2-7,TRBV3-1,TRBD2,many,CASSPTSWRYEQYF,TGTGCCAGCAGCCCGACTAGCTGGCGCTACGAGCAGTACTTC
TRBJ2-7,TRBV12-3/TRBV12-4,-,many,CASSSGQKLTYEQYF,TGTGCCAGCAGTTCCGGGCAGAAGCTAACCTACGAGCAGTACTTC
TRBJ2-7,TRBV6-5,TRBD2,many,CASSYSRGGLAGGLYEQYF,TGTGCCAGCAGTTACTCTCGCGGGGGACTAGCGGGAGGTCTCTACGAGCAGTACTTC
TRBJ2-3,TRBV4-3,-,many,CASSRSKWPTDTQYF,TGCGCCAGCAGCCGAAGTAAGTGGCCGACAGATACGCAGTATTTT
TRBJ1-2,TRBV12-3/TRBV12-4,-,many,CASSLWVLGYTF,TGTGCCAGCAGTTTATGGGTGTTGGGCTACACCTTC
TRBJ2-7,TRBV15,TRBD2,few,CATSRDGLAHEQYF,TGTGCCACCAGCAGAGACGGACTAGCCCACGAGCAGTACTTC
TRBJ2-5,TRBV7-9,TRBD1,few,CASSQGGQVIQTQYF,TGTGCCAGCAGCCAAGGGGGACAGGTGATTCAGACCCAGTACTTC
TRBJ2-7,TRBV27,TRBD2,many,CASGSGASYEQYF,TGTGCCAGCGGTAGCGGGGCTTCCTACGAGCAGTACTTC
TRBJ2-1,TRBV11-3,-,-,CASSLGVSRNNEQFF,TGTGCCAGCAGCTTAGGCGTTAGCAGGAACAATGAGCAGTTCTTC
TRBJ2-7,TRBV28,TRBD1,many,CASRPDRDLYEQYF,TGTGCCAGCAGACCGGACAGGGACCTCTACGAGCAGTACTTC
TRBJ2-7,TRBV5-1,-,many,CASSPEGYSYEQYF,TGCGCCAGCAGCCCTGAAGGATACAGCTACGAGCAGTACTTC
TRBJ2-2,TRBV30,TRBD2,few,CAWRTSGITGELFF,TGTGCCTGGCGGACTAGCGGGATCACCGGGGAGCTGTTTTTT
TRBJ2-5,TRBV29-1,-,many,CSARATQETQYF,TGCAGCGCGAGGGCCACCCAAGAGACCCAGTACTTC
TRBJ2-7,TRBV18,-,many,CASSPPARPSYEQYF,TGTGCCAGCTCACCACCGGCAAGGCCATCCTACGAGCAGTACTTC
TRBJ2-4,TRBV11-2,TRBD2,-,CASSSGLAGGPNIQYF,TGTGCCAGCAGCTCCGGACTAGCGGGAGGGCCAAACATTCAGTACTTC
TRBJ1-4,TRBV13,-,-,CASSPTGGDEKLFF,TGTGCCAGCAGCCCCACGGGAGGGGATGAAAAACTGTTTTTT
TRBJ2-7,TRBV6-1,-,many,CATSDALGYEQYF,TGTGCCACCTCTGACGCCCTGGGTTACGAGCAGTACTTC
TRBJ2-5,TRBV20-1,TRBD2,many,CSAGGTSGIQETQYF,TGCAGTGCTGGAGGGACTAGCGGGATACAAGAGACCCAGTACTTC
TRBJ1-4,TRBV6-1,-,-,CASREAENEKLFF,TGTGCCAGCAGAGAGGCCGAGAATGAAAAACTGTTTTTT
TRBJ2-2,TRBV5-1,TRBD1,many,CASSDRTGAGELFF,TGCGCCAGCAGCGACCGGACAGGGGCCGGGGAGCTGTTTTTT
TRBJ2-7,TRBV3-1,-,few,CASSRTGGRGEQYF,TGTGCCAGCAGCCGAACGGGGGGCAGGGGCGAGCAGTACTTC
TRBJ1-3,TRBV28,-,few,CASSRGVSSGNTIYF,TGTGCCAGCAGCCGGGGGGTGTCGTCTGGAAACACCATATATTTT
TRBJ1-1,TRBV19,TRBD1,few,CASKPGQGAVSPTEAFF,TGTGCCAGTAAGCCGGGACAGGGGGCGGTGAGCCCCACTGAAGCTTTCTTT
TRBJ2-1,TRBV29-1,-,few,CSVEDKDWMFSNEQFF,TGCAGCGTTGAAGATAAGGACTGGATGTTCTCCAATGAGCAGTTCTTC
TRBJ2-7,TRBV5-8,TRBD2,many,CASSFQIAGPYEQYF,TGTGCCAGCAGCTTCCAAATAGCGGGACCGTACGAGCAGTACTTC
TRBJ1-2,TRBV5-6,-,few,CASSSVASYGYTF,TGTGCCAGCAGCTCGGTCGCGTCCTATGGCTACACCTTC
TRBJ2-1,TRBV6-4,TRBD1,few,CASSDSTGGSYNEQFF,TGTGCCAGCAGTGACTCGACAGGGGGCTCCTACAATGAGCAGTTCTTC
TRBJ1-4,TRBV30,-,-,CAWSGRWATVDEKLFF,TGTGCCTGGAGTGGCCGGTGGGCCACGGTCGACGAAAAACTGTTTTTT
TRBJ2-1,TRBV13,TRBD2,many,CASSLGGLAGGSEQFF,TGTGCCAGCAGCTTAGGTGGACTAGCGGGAGGTAGTGAGCAGTTCTTC
TRBJ1-5,TRBV20-1,-,few,CSARTGITGLLRPQHF,TGCAGTGCTAGAACAGGGATCACGGGGCTTTTACGGCCCCAGCATTTT
TRBJ2-1,TRBV4-2,TRBD2,many,CASSQGAGSGSNEQFF,TGTGCCAGCAGCCAAGGGGCCGGTAGCGGGAGCAATGAGCAGTTCTTC
TRBJ2-5,TRBV2,-,many,CASRDRQETQYF,TGTGCCAGCAGAGACCGCCAAGAGACCCAGTACTTC
TRBJ1-4,TRBV18,-,few,CASSGTGEKLFF,TGTGCCAGCTCCGGGACGGGTGAAAAACTGTTTTTT
TRBJ1-1,TRBV9,-,-,CASSVGAPMNTEAFF,TGTGCCAGCAGCGTTGGGGCACCGATGAACACTGAAGCTTTCTTT
TRBJ2-2,TRBV11-3,TRBD1,few,CASRTDRGSGELFF,TGTGCCAGCAGGACAGACAGGGGTTCCGGGGAGCTGTTTTTT
TRBJ2-4,TRBV20-1,TRBD2,many,CSASRLAGLEGNIQYF,TGCAGTGCTAGCAGGCTAGCGGGTCTAGAGGGGAACATTCAGTACTTC
TRBJ1-1,TRBV4-3,-,many,CASSFDKRGTEAFF,TGCGCCAGCAGCTTCGACAAACGGGGGACTGAAGCTTTCTTT
TRBJ2-1,TRBV20-1,TRBD2,many,CSAKPPLAGSYNEQFF,TGCAGTGCTAAGCCCCCCCTAGCGGGCTCCTACAATGAGCAGTTCTTC
TRBJ2-3,TRBV3-1,TRBD1,many,CASSLGQGAVDTQYF,TGTGCCAGCAGCCTAGGACAGGGGGCTGTCGATACGCAGTATTTT
TRBJ2-7,TRBV12-3/TRBV12-4,TRBD2,many,CASRRGAGVSYEQYF,TGTGCCAGCAGGCGAGGCGCGGGGGTGTCCTACGAGCAGTACTTC
TRBJ1-1,TRBV20-1,-,many,CSARWLQGLNTEAFF,TGCAGTGCTCGCTGGTTACAGGGTCTGAACACTGAAGCTTTCTTT
TRBJ2-3,TRBV28,-,-,CASSLSGGNTDTQYF,TGTGCCAGCAGTTTATCAGGAGGGAACACAGATACGCAGTATTTT
TRBJ2-7,TRBV19,-,many,CASSHGGLLAYEQYF,TGTGCCAGTTCCCATGGGGGTCTTCTAGCCTACGAGCAGTACTTC
TRBJ2-6,TRBV2,-,many,CASKASPSGANVLTF,TGTGCCAGCAAGGCCAGTCCCTCTGGGGCCAACGTCCTGACTTTC